This is a list of T cell receptor beta chains from one sample in a study of T cells after yellow fever vaccination. TCRdb independently ran MiXCR on the 5' RACE reads; one entry per CDR3 protein. Here the sample spans tens of thousands of distinct CDR3 sequences, about 6.6% being singletons. Sequenced here: CD8+ T cells not binding an NS4B(214-222) dextramer, sorted from PBMCs, sampled roughly 47 days after the first yellow fever vaccination. The receptors were gathered from a man between 18 and 35 years old who received the YFV17D yellow fever vaccine. Each CDR3 is given with its conserved first and last residue. D genes are given only for firm matches. Clone size appears in some rows only: once, few, many, or a class for an expanded clone.

d_call,v_call,clone_size,j_call,cdr3_aa,cdr3_nt
TRBD1,TRBV15,few,TRBJ2-3,CATGPGQGTQYF,TGTGCCACAGGGCCAGGACAGGGAACGCAGTATTTT
NA,TRBV6-1,NA,TRBJ1-3,CASTPRGSSGNTIYF,TGTGCCAGCACGCCCCGGGGGAGCTCTGGAAACACCATATATTTT
TRBD1,TRBV27,many,TRBJ1-1,CASSLLPLLRDRGPEAFF,TGTGCCAGCAGTCTACTCCCCCTTCTCCGGGACAGGGGGCCTGAAGCTTTCTTT
NA,TRBV15,many,TRBJ2-3,CATSRPSLADTQYF,TGTGCCACCAGCAGACCCAGCCTTGCAGATACGCAGTATTTT
TRBD2,TRBV20-1,many,TRBJ2-3,CSARRASGGAKDTQYF,TGCAGTGCGCGACGCGCTAGCGGGGGGGCCAAAGATACGCAGTATTTT
NA,TRBV7-6,many,TRBJ2-1,CASSLRPYDEQFF,TGTGCCAGCAGCCTCAGACCGTATGATGAGCAGTTCTTC
NA,TRBV2,many,TRBJ2-1,CASSEEHITTGRLSYNEQFF,TGTGCCAGCAGTGAAGAGCACATAACTACCGGGCGCCTCTCCTACAATGAGCAGTTCTTC
NA,TRBV5-1,NA,TRBJ1-1,CASSLAQVNTEAFF,TGCGCCAGCAGCTTGGCTCAGGTGAACACTGAAGCTTTCTTT
NA,TRBV7-9,few,TRBJ1-2,CASSPTTAYGYTF,TGTGCCAGCAGCCCGACGACAGCCTATGGCTACACCTTC
NA,TRBV27,NA,TRBJ1-1,CASSLPGRGNTEAFF,TGTGCCAGCAGTCTGCCCGGGAGGGGGAACACTGAAGCTTTCTTT
NA,TRBV24-1,many,TRBJ1-1,CATSDLSGTEAFF,TGTGCCACCAGTGATTTGAGCGGCACTGAAGCTTTCTTT
TRBD2,TRBV28,NA,TRBJ2-3,CASSFPSTSGEYTDTQYF,TGTGCCAGCAGTTTCCCCTCAACTAGCGGAGAATACACAGATACGCAGTATTTT
NA,TRBV7-9,many,TRBJ1-3,CASSPARSGNTIYF,TGTGCCAGCAGCCCTGCCAGGTCTGGAAACACCATATATTTT
NA,TRBV15,NA,TRBJ2-3,CATSREQGIADTQYF,TGTGCCACCAGCAGAGAGCAGGGTATTGCAGATACGCAGTATTTT
NA,TRBV5-4,few,TRBJ2-1,CASSPTGTPYNEQFF,TGTGCCAGCAGCCCCACCGGGACACCTTACAATGAGCAGTTCTTC
NA,TRBV12-5,few,TRBJ2-5,CASGLVLRQETQYF,TGTGCTAGTGGTTTGGTCCTCCGCCAAGAGACCCAGTACTTC
NA,TRBV5-6,NA,TRBJ2-1,CASSPQGVVYNEQFF,TGTGCCAGCAGCCCACAGGGAGTCGTCTACAATGAGCAGTTCTTC
TRBD2,TRBV11-2,NA,TRBJ2-3,CASDLLAGELTDTQYF,TGTGCCAGCGATCTCTTAGCGGGGGAGCTCACAGATACGCAGTATTTT
TRBD1,TRBV6-1,many,TRBJ2-5,CASSKGQSISLETQYF,TGTGCCAGCAGTAAGGGACAGTCAATCTCCCTTGAGACCCAGTACTTC
NA,TRBV7-6,few,TRBJ2-1,CASSPPLGRYNEQFF,TGTGCCAGCAGTCCACCCCTCGGGAGATACAATGAGCAGTTCTTC
TRBD2,TRBV5-1,many,TRBJ2-1,CASSPGLAGGNPSYNEQFF,TGCGCCAGCAGCCCGGGACTAGCGGGGGGGAACCCCTCCTACAATGAGCAGTTCTTC
NA,TRBV6-5,NA,TRBJ1-1,CASSYSSGNPEAFF,TGTGCCAGCAGTTACAGTTCGGGCAACCCTGAAGCTTTCTTT
NA,TRBV7-6,few,TRBJ2-7,CASSRAGGTVAYEQYF,TGTGCCAGCAGCCGCGCCGGCGGGACGGTCGCCTACGAGCAGTACTTC
NA,TRBV4-3,many,TRBJ2-1,CASSQDSGAHLLGEQFF,TGCGCCAGCAGCCAAGACAGTGGGGCCCATCTCTTGGGGGAGCAGTTCTTC
NA,TRBV6-2/TRBV6-3,NA,TRBJ2-1,CASRVSSYNEQFF,TGTGCCAGCAGGGTGAGCTCCTACAATGAGCAGTTCTTC
TRBD1,TRBV6-2/TRBV6-3,NA,TRBJ2-3,CASTRGGLDTQYF,TGTGCCAGCACGAGAGGGGGCCTCGATACGCAGTATTTT
NA,TRBV7-8,few,TRBJ1-1,CASRTGMENTEAFF,TGTGCCAGCAGGACAGGTATGGAGAACACTGAAGCTTTCTTT
NA,TRBV12-3/TRBV12-4,NA,TRBJ2-2,CASSSIISPNTGELFF,TGTGCCAGCAGCAGTATAATATCGCCGAACACCGGGGAGCTGTTTTTT
NA,TRBV9,few,TRBJ2-5,CASSSGGGNQETQYF,TGTGCCAGCAGCTCCGGAGGGGGTAACCAAGAGACCCAGTACTTC
NA,TRBV2,few,TRBJ2-1,CASMYLRGEGEQFF,TGTGCCAGCATGTATCTAAGGGGCGAGGGTGAGCAGTTCTTC
NA,TRBV7-2,medium-sized,TRBJ1-2,CASSPPWGSTNYGYTF,TGTGCCAGCAGCCCCCCTTGGGGCTCGACTAACTATGGCTACACCTTC
NA,TRBV19,many,TRBJ1-5,CASDYRVSNQPQHF,TGTGCCAGTGACTACAGGGTCAGCAATCAGCCCCAGCATTTT
NA,TRBV6-1,many,TRBJ1-1,CASSLGGESTEAFF,TGTGCCAGCAGCCTAGGGGGGGAATCCACTGAAGCTTTCTTT
NA,TRBV24-1,few,TRBJ2-2,CATSDTDGNTGELFF,TGTGCCACCAGTGATACGGACGGTAACACCGGGGAGCTGTTTTTT
NA,TRBV20-1,few,TRBJ1-2,CSARRDVEGRGYTF,TGCAGTGCTAGAAGAGACGTGGAAGGGAGAGGCTACACCTTC
TRBD1,TRBV12-3/TRBV12-4,many,TRBJ2-3,CASSLTGVGVALTDTQYF,TGTGCCAGCAGTTTGACAGGGGTCGGAGTAGCCCTCACAGATACGCAGTATTTT
TRBD1,TRBV5-1,NA,TRBJ1-4,CASSLADRGNEKLFF,TGCGCCAGCAGCTTGGCGGACAGGGGCAATGAAAAACTGTTTTTT
NA,TRBV7-9,once,TRBJ1-2,CASSSDSPGYTF,TGTGCCAGCAGCTCGGACAGTCCCGGCTACACCTTC
NA,TRBV27,many,TRBJ1-5,CASSFAGASNQPQHF,TGTGCCAGCAGTTTCGCCGGGGCGAGCAATCAGCCCCAGCATTTT
NA,TRBV12-3/TRBV12-4,NA,TRBJ2-5,CASSWTAQETQYF,TGTGCCAGCAGTTGGACAGCACAAGAGACCCAGTACTTC
NA,TRBV19,many,TRBJ2-1,CASSIGTSNYNEQFF,TGTGCCAGTAGTATTGGGACCTCAAACTACAATGAGCAGTTCTTC
NA,TRBV24-1,many,TRBJ2-5,CASSRGAVQETQYF,TGTGCCTCCTCCCGGGGGGCAGTTCAAGAGACCCAGTACTTC
NA,TRBV6-5,few,TRBJ2-6,CASSSLGGSGANVLTF,TGTGCCAGCAGTTCCCTCGGGGGTTCTGGGGCCAACGTCCTGACTTTC
TRBD2,TRBV9,NA,TRBJ2-2,CASSVVSGGPTGELFF,TGTGCCAGCAGCGTAGTTAGCGGGGGCCCCACCGGGGAGCTGTTTTTT
TRBD1,TRBV7-9,NA,TRBJ1-1,CASSFAGTGGIEAFF,TGTGCCAGCAGCTTCGCCGGGACAGGGGGAATTGAAGCTTTCTTT
TRBD1,TRBV25-1,few,TRBJ1-2,CASSPGGSYGYTF,TGTGCCAGCAGCCCAGGGGGCAGCTATGGCTACACCTTC